The 29 T cell receptor beta chains in this list originate from one sample, sequenced in a study of T cells in localized non-small cell lung cancer. The assay was immunoSEQ multiplex PCR, and TCRdb's table has in-frame clones only and misses some. The profile shows about 53,000 clones, around four fifths of them singletons. This material consisted of peripheral blood mononuclear cells, taken before any cancer treatment. The receptor set was obtained from a man aged 40 to 75 with stage III lung adenocarcinoma.

The chain links TRBV5-1 to TRBJ1-2; D not certain. V lost 4 bases and J 9 bases, leaving 16 bases between the germline ends. This CDR3 contains 13 residues. Germline-derived CDR1 and CDR2 are SGHRS and YFSETQ. The chain's CDR3 is CASSPHRGGSYTF. The CDR3 coding sequence is TGCGCCAGCAGCCCTCACCGGGGAGGGAGCTACACCTTC. Full variable domain (missing parts from reference TRBV5-1 and TRBJ1-2): KAGVTQTPRYLIKTRGQQVTLSCSPISGHRSVSWYQQTPGQGLQFLFEYFSETQRNKGNFPGRFSGRQFSNSRSEMNVSTLELGDSALYLCASSPHRGGSYTFGSGTRLTVV.

The count of this clone is one. This sequence joins TRBV4-3 and TRBJ2-3; possible D gene TRBD1, 6 bases. Germline assignment: CDR1 LGHNA and CDR2 YSLEER. V was shortened by 5 bases and J by 0 bases, with 15 bases between the two germline ends. This CDR3 is built from 16 residues. The CDR3 nucleotides read TGCGCCAGCAGCGCCCGGACAGAATCTAGCACAGATACGCAGTATTTT. Its translation: CASSARTESSTDTQYF.

The sample holds one count of this clone. The J gene is TRBJ2-7, the V gene TRBV28; 7 positions agree with TRBD1. Germline values: CDR1 MDHEN, CDR2 SYDVKM. Trimming cost V 5 bases and J 2 bases; bases outside gene matches: 15. CDR3 length equals 17 residues. The CDR3 sequence: CASSPSRLRDSPYEQYF. CDR3 DNA: TGTGCCAGCAGTCCCTCGCGACTCCGGGACAGTCCCTACGAGCAGTACTTC.

The chain carries TRBV5-1 and TRBJ1-2, with D maybe TRBD1 (6 bases). The germline V gene encodes CDR1 SGHRS and CDR2 YFSETQ. V was pared by 6 bases and J by 4 bases, with 16 bases between. The CDR3 sequence is 14 residues long. The CDR3 region is CASTEDSAVYGYTF. DNA for the CDR3: TGCGCCAGCACCGAGGACAGCGCAGTCTATGGCTACACCTTC.

This chain links TRBV12-1 with TRBJ2-3; the D call in the table, TRBD1, was not verified against the DNA. TRBV12-1 is reported as a pseudogene. CDR3 length: 14 amino acids. The CDR3 nucleotides are TGTGCCAGCAGCCCCGCCCTAGGGGCAGATACGCAGTATTTT. The encoded protein is CASSPALGADTQYF.

This clone came up once. This chain links TRBV9 with TRBJ2-5; no clear D. The CDR3 sequence is 14 residues long. Germline lookup yields CDR1 SGDLS and CDR2 YYNGEE. V was trimmed by 5 bases and J by 0 bases, leaving 11 bases between them. This chain's CDR3 is CASSVWGHQETQYF. CDR3 in DNA: TGTGCCAGCAGTGTGTGGGGTCACCAAGAGACCCAGTACTTC.

This chain joins TRBV19 and TRBJ1-5; D remains ambiguous. This CDR3 region has 13 residues. Trimming left V 8 bases short and J 0 bases short, with 8 bases between. The germline V gene has CDR1 LNHDA and CDR2 SQIVND (reference sequence). CDR3 coding DNA: TGTGCCAGTGGGTCCTATAGCAATCAGCCCCAGCATTTT. Its protein is CASGSYSNQPQHF.

The rearrangement uses TRBV9 and TRBJ1-2; 7 nucleotides align to TRBD1. This CDR3 has 17 amino acids. Germline CDR1 reads SGDLS; CDR2 reads YYNGEE. The trim removed 4 bases at V and 3 bases at J, leaving 15 bases unmatched. Here the CDR3 DNA reads TGTGCCAGCAGCAACCCGTTATCCGACAGGGAACACTATGGCTACACCTTC. This encodes CASSNPLSDREHYGYTF.

This clone was recorded only once. The gene calls are TRBV5-4 and TRBJ2-1, with D unresolved. Trimming pared 1 base from V and 6 bases from J, leaving 11 bases between. The CDR3 totals 14 residues. The germline gives CDR1 SGHNT, CDR2 YYREEE (reference sequence). The CDR3 DNA reads as TGTGCCAGCAGCTTGACCGGGCCCGGCAATGAGCAGTTCTTC. Protein sequence: CASSLTGPGNEQFF.

This rearrangement joins TRBV21-1 to TRBJ2-1; TRBD2 reflects the table's D call only, with no check against the DNA. TRBV21-1 counts as a pseudogene. The CDR3 totals 16 residues. DNA of the CDR3: TGTGCCAGCAGCAGACTAGCGGGATCCTCCTACAATGAGCAGTTCTTC. Residues: CASSRLAGSSYNEQFF.

This clone appeared once. In DNA, the CDR3 is TGTGCCAGCAGCTTAGCGGGAGGGGCCACAGATACGCAGTATTTT. Translated, it gives CASSLAGGATDTQYF. V gene TRBV7-9 combines with J gene TRBJ2-3; the match to TRBD2 covers 7 bases. The V and J ends lost 0 bases and 2 bases, in that order; junction bases with no gene match: 2. Germline V lookup: CDR1 SEHNR, CDR2 FQNEAQ (reference sequence). The CDR3 extends over 15 amino acids.

The chain joins TRBV7-3 to TRBJ2-1; D is uncertain. The CDR3 consists of 15 residues. Germline V lookup: CDR1 SGHTA, CDR2 FQGTGA. V shed 3 bases and J shed 5 bases, with 14 bases lying between them. Here the CDR3 reads CASSLNSGGNNEQFF. CDR3 DNA sequence: TGTGCCAGCAGCTTGAACTCAGGTGGCAACAATGAGCAGTTCTTC.

The chain joins TRBV6-5 to TRBJ1-5; 7 bases match TRBD1. The ends lost 5 bases at V and 0 bases at J; junction bases unmatched: 4. The CDR3 has 15 residues. The germline V gene encodes CDR1 MNHEY and CDR2 SVGAGI. Here the CDR3 DNA reads TGTGCCAGCAGTACCGGGACAGATAGCAATCAGCCCCAGCATTTT. Encoded protein: CASSTGTDSNQPQHF.

V and J are TRBV6-1 and TRBJ2-1, with TRBD2 identical over 8 bases. CDR3 length: 15 residues. In germline, CDR1 is MNHNS, CDR2 SASEGT. V was pared by 6 bases and J by 1 base, with 5 bases of the junction left unmatched. This CDR3 reads CASSELAGSYNEQFF. The CDR3, as DNA: TGTGCCAGCAGCGAGTTAGCGGGATCCTACAATGAGCAGTTCTTC.

This chain uses TRBV7-2 with TRBJ2-3; D might be TRBD2 (6 bases). Germline values: CDR1 SGHTA, CDR2 FQGNSA. Trimming removed 5 bases at V and 7 bases at J, with 13 bases between. There are 13 residues in the CDR3. CDR3 protein: CASSVPGLYTQYF. CDR3 coding DNA: TGTGCCAGCAGCGTCCCGGGACTCTATACGCAGTATTTT.

The rearrangement links TRBV5-6 to TRBJ2-3, with 7 bases fitting TRBD1. V gave up 0 bases and J gave up 4 bases; unmatched junction bases: 5. The CDR3 length is 15 residues. Germline V lookup: CDR1 SGHDT, CDR2 YYEEEE. The CDR3 is CASSLGQGVADTQYF. DNA for the CDR3: TGTGCCAGCAGCTTGGGACAGGGAGTAGCAGATACGCAGTATTTT.

The J gene is TRBJ1-2, the V gene TRBV19, with D possibly being TRBD1 (5 bases). CDR1 LNHDA and CDR2 SQIVND come from the germline V gene (reference sequence). There are 13 residues in the CDR3. Between the trimmed V and J ends, which lost 5 bases and 3 bases, there was a span of 10 bases. CDR3 coding DNA: TGTGCCAGTAGTCCTGGGACCGACTATGGCTACACCTTC. This codes for CASSPGTDYGYTF.

The CDR3 DNA follows: TGTGCCAGCAGCTTAGAATGGGCGGGGAATGAGCAGTTCTTC. This gives the protein CASSLEWAGNEQFF. This sequence joins TRBV7-6 and TRBJ2-1; maybe TRBD2 (6 bases). V was trimmed by 1 base and J by 7 bases, leaving 11 bases between them. Per the germline V gene, CDR1 is SGHVS and CDR2 is FNYEAQ. This CDR3 has 14 residues.

This chain links TRBV28 with TRBJ2-1; 8 nucleotides align to TRBD2. This CDR3 has 16 residues. From germline, CDR1 is MDHEN and CDR2 SYDVKM. Trimming at V came to 5 bases and at J to 5 bases, leaving 11 bases not matched to a gene. Here the CDR3 reads CASSPPGGGLDNEQFF. CDR3 in DNA: TGTGCCAGCAGTCCACCGGGGGGGGGCCTGGACAATGAGCAGTTCTTC.

The rearrangement links TRBV11-2 to TRBJ1-5; D remains unclear. Trimming left V 5 bases short and J 8 bases short, with 13 bases between. This CDR3 spans 13 amino acids. Germline V gene sequence: CDR1 SGHAT, CDR2 FQNNGV. This chain's CDR3 is CASSRRRVEPQHF. CDR3 nucleotide sequence: TGTGCCAGCAGCCGAAGAAGGGTGGAGCCCCAGCATTTT.

V is TRBV5-1 and J is TRBJ1-4; 9 nucleotides align to TRBD1. CDR1 and CDR2 from the germline V gene are SGHRS and YFSETQ. The V and J ends lost 4 bases and 8 bases, in that order; junction bases with no gene match: 6. CDR3 length: 14 residues. CDR3 nucleotide sequence: TGCGCCAGCAGCGAGGGACAGGGAATGGAAAAACTGTTTTTT. Protein product: CASSEGQGMEKLFF.

The chain is built from TRBV5-8 and TRBJ2-2; 8 positions agree with TRBD2. Trimming at V came to 8 bases and at J to 6 bases, leaving 9 bases not matched to a gene. Germline CDR1 SGHTS, CDR2 YDEGEE. This CDR3 is built from 14 residues. CDR3 DNA: TGTGCCAGTAATAGAGCGGGAGTGGCCGGGGAGCTGTTTTTT. Protein: CASNRAGVAGELFF.

The genes are TRBV4-3 and TRBJ2-7; D ambiguous. Germline V gene lookup returns CDR1 LGHNA and CDR2 YSLEER. The V end was cut by 0 bases, the J end by 0 bases, with 12 bases between. The CDR3 loop spans 16 amino acids. The CDR3 nucleotides read TGCGCCAGCAGCCAAGAGGCTCAGGCCAGCTCCTACGAGCAGTACTTC. Translated: CASSQEAQASSYEQYF.

This sequence joins TRBV6-1 and TRBJ1-3; D remains unclear. Per the germline V gene, CDR1 is MNHNS and CDR2 is SASEGT. The CDR3 is 14 amino acids. With 4 bases removed from V and 0 bases from J, the gap between germline ends came to 7 bases. CDR3 nucleotides: TGTGCCAGCAGTGGCCAGATCTCTGGAAACACCATATATTTT. Encoded protein: CASSGQISGNTIYF.

This sequence joins TRBV6-5 and TRBJ1-1; D is unresolved. The CDR3 is 12 residues long. CDR1 and CDR2 from the germline V gene are MNHEY and SVGAGI. V was pared by 5 bases and J by 5 bases, with 9 bases between. The CDR3 DNA is TGTGCCAGCAGTCAAGGGAGGACTGAAGCTTTCTTT. Translating it yields CASSQGRTEAFF.

V gene TRBV30 combines with J gene TRBJ1-2, with D unresolved. The CDR3 loop spans 14 amino acids. The germline gives CDR1 GTSNPN, CDR2 SVGIG (reference sequence). The CDR3 protein is CASTPRMGNYGYTF. The CDR3 nucleotides read TGTGCTTCGACACCCCGGATGGGCAACTATGGCTACACCTTC.

The V and J genes are TRBV18 and TRBJ2-3; D gene uncertain. Trimming removed 6 bases at V and 9 bases at J, with 10 bases between. The CDR3 length is 11 residues. From germline, CDR1 is KGHSH and CDR2 LQKENI. The CDR3 loop is CASSPEITQYF. The CDR3 DNA reads TGTGCCAGCTCCCCGGAGATCACGCAGTATTTT.

The chain is built from TRBV6-1 and TRBJ2-1; possibly TRBD2 for D (6 bases). Germline V lookup: CDR1 MNHNS, CDR2 SASEGT. Trimming took off 1 base at V and 6 bases at J, with 10 bases between the two ends. The CDR3 sequence is 14 residues long. CDR3 in DNA: TGTGCCAGCAGTGAAGGTCCAGCGGGCAATGAGCAGTTCTTC. Translated, it gives CASSEGPAGNEQFF.

The V gene is TRBV14, the J gene TRBJ2-5; D gene ambiguous. CDR1 and CDR2 from the germline V gene are SGHDN and FVKESK. The CDR3 spans 17 residues. Trimming took 1 base from V and 2 from J, leaving 17 bases between them. CDR3 nucleotides: TGTGCCAGCAGCCAAGGCCCCGGAATACTTCTTCAAGAGACCCAGTACTTC. It yields the protein CASSQGPGILLQETQYF.